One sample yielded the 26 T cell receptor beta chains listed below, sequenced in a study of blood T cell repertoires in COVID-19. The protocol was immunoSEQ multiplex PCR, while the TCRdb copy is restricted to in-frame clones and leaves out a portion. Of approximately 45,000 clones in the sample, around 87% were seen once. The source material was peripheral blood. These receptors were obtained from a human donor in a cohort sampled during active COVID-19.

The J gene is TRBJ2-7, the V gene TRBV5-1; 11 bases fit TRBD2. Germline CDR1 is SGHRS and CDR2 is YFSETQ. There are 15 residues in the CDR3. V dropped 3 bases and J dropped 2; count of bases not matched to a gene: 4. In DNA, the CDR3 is TGCGCCAGCAGCTCTGGACTAGCGGGCCCCTACGAGCAGTACTTC. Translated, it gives CASSSGLAGPYEQYF.

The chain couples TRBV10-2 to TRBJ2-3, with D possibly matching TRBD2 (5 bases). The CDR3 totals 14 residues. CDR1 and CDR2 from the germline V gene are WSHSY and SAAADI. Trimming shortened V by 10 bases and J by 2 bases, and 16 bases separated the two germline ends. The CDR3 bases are TGCGCCACAACCCAAGCGGCCTTCACAGATACGCAGTATTTT. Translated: CATTQAAFTDTQYF.

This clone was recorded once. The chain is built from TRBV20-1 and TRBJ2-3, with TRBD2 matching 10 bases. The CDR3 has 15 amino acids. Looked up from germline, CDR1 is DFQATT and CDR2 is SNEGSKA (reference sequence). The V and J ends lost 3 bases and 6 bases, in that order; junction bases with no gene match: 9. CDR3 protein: CSASASSGRFDTQYF. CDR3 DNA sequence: TGCAGTGCTAGTGCTTCTAGCGGGAGATTTGATACGCAGTATTTT.

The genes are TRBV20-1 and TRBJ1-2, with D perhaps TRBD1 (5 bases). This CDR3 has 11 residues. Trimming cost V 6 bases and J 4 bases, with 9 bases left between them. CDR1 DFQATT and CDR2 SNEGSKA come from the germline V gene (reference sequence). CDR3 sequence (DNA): TGCAGTGCCCAGGGACTCTATGGCTACACCTTC. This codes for CSAQGLYGYTF.

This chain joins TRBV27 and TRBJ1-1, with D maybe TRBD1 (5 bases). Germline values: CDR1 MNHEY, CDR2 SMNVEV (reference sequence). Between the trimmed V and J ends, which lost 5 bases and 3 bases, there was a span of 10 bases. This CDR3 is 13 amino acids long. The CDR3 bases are TGTGCCAGCAGTCCCCTGGGGCACACTGAAGCTTTCTTT. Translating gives CASSPLGHTEAFF.

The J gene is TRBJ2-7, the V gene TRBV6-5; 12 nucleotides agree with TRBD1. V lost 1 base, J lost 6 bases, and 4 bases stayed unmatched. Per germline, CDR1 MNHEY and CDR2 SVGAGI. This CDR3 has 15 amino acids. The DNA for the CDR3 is TGTGCCAGCAGTTACTTGGGACAGGGGGCGGGCGAGCAGTACTTC. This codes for CASSYLGQGAGEQYF.

The CDR3 here is CASSVSVGHRDYQETQYF. The CDR3 DNA sequence: TGTGCCAGCAGCGTATCGGTGGGGCACCGGGACTACCAAGAGACCCAGTACTTC. The chain is built from TRBV9 and TRBJ2-5, with D tentatively TRBD2 (6 bases). CDR3 length equals 18 residues. With 1 base removed from V and 0 bases from J, the gap between germline ends came to 19 bases. CDR1 SGDLS and CDR2 YYNGEE come from the germline V gene. The variable domain in full, completed from reference TRBV9 and TRBJ2-5, reads DSGVTQTPKHLITATGQRVTLRCSPRSGDLSVYWYQQSLDQGLQFLIQYYNGEERAKGNILERFSAQQFPDLHSELNLSSLELGDSALYFCASSVSVGHRDYQETQYFGPGTRLLVL.

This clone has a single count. The CDR3 sequence is CAWSRPKTGGRETQYF. The CDR3 coding sequence is TGTGCCTGGAGTCGCCCGAAGACAGGGGGCCGTGAGACCCAGTACTTC. The genes are TRBV30 and TRBJ2-5; 10 positions match TRBD1. The junction had 11 bases not matched to a gene; V was cut back by 2 bases and J by 5 bases. There are 16 residues in the CDR3. The V gene's germline CDR1 is GTSNPN and CDR2 SVGIG (reference sequence).

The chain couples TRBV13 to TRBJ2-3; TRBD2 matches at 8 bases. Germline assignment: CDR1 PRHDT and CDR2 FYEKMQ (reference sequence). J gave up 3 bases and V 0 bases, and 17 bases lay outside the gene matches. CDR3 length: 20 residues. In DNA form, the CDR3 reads TGTGCCAGCAGCTTAGGCGGGAGTTTCGTCAGCGGGAGAAGGACAGATACGCAGTATTTT. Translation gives CASSLGGSFVSGRRTDTQYF.

The DNA of the CDR3 is TGTGCCATCAATGACAGAGGGGGTTCCGGGGAGCTGTTTTTT. Its translation: CAINDRGGSGELFF. This chain links TRBV10-3 with TRBJ2-2; TRBD1 is a possible D gene (6 bases). The CDR3 runs to 14 residues. The germline V gene encodes CDR1 ENHRY and CDR2 SYGVKD. Trimming left V 7 bases short and J 6 bases short, with 15 bases between.

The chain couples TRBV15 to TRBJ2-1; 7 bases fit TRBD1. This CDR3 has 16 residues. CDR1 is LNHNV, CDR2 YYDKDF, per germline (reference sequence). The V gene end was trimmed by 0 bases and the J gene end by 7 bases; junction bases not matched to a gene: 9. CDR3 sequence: CATSRDRQGLANEQFF. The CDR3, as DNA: TGTGCCACCAGCAGAGATCGACAGGGTTTAGCTAATGAGCAGTTCTTC.

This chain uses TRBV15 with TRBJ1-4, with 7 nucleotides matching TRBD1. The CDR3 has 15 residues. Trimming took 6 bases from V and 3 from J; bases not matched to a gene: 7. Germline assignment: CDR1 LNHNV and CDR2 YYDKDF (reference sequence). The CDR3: CATRGGGTANEKLFF. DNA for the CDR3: TGTGCCACCAGGGGCGGGGGGACAGCTAATGAAAAACTGTTTTTT.

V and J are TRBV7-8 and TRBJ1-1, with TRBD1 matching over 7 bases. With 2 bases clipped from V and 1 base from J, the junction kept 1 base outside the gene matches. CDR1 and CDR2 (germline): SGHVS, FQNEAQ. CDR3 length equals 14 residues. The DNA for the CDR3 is TGTGCCAGCAGCTTAACAGGGGCGAACACTGAAGCTTTCTTT. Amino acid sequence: CASSLTGANTEAFF.

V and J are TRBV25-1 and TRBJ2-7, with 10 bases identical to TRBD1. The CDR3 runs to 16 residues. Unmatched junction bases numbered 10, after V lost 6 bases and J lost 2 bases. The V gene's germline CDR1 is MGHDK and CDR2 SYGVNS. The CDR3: CASRAKTGQGTYEQYF. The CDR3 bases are TGTGCCAGCAGAGCAAAGACGGGACAGGGGACCTACGAGCAGTACTTC.

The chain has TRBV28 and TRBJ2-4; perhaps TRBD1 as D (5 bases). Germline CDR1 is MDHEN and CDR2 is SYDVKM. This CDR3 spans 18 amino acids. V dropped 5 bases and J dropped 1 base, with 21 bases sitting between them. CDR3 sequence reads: CASSIQGRRGLAKNIQYF. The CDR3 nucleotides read TGTGCCAGCAGTATCCAGGGCCGAAGGGGTCTTGCCAAAAACATTCAGTACTTC.

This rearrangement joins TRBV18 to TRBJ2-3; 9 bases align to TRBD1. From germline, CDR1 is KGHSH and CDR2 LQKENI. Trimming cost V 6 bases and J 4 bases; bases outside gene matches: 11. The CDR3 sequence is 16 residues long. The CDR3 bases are TGTGCCAGCTCTTACACAGGGGGCGTTCAGTCAGATACGCAGTATTTT. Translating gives CASSYTGGVQSDTQYF.

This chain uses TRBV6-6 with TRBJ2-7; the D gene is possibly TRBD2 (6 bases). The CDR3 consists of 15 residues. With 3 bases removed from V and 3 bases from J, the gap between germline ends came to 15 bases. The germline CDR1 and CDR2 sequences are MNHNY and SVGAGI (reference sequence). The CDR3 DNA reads TGTGCCAGCAGTTATTCCGGGAGTATGAACTACGAGCAGTACTTC. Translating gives CASSYSGSMNYEQYF.

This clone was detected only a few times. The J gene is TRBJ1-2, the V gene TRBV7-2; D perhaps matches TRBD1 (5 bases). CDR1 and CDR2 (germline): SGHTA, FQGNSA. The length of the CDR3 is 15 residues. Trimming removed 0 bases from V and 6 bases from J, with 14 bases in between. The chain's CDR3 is CASSLAIGQGHGYTF. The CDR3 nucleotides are TGTGCCAGCAGCTTAGCGATTGGGCAGGGCCATGGCTACACCTTC.

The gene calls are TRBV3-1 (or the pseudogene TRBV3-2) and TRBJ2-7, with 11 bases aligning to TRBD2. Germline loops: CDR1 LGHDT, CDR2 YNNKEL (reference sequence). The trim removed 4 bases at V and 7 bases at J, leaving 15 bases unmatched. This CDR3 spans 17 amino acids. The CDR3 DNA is TGTGCCAGCAGCCTAGGGCTAGCGGGAGGCGGAGGGGGGGAGCAGTACTTC. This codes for CASSLGLAGGGGGEQYF.

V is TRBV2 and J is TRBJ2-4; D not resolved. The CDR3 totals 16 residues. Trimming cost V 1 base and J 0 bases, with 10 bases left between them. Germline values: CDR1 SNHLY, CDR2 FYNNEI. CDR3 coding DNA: TGTGCCAGCAGTGAAGGGTCCTTACTAGCCAAAAACATTCAGTACTTC. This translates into CASSEGSLLAKNIQYF.

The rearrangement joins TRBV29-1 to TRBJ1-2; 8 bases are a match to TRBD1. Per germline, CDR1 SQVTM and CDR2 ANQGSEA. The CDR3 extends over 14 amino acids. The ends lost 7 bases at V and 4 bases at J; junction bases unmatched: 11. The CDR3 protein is CSAAGQGPLYGYTF. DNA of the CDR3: TGCAGCGCCGCAGGACAGGGACCCCTCTATGGCTACACCTTC.

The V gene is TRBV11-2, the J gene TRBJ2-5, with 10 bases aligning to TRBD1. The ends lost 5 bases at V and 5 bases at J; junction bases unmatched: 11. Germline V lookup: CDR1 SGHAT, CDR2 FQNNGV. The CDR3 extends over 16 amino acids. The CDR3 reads CASSSQTGGVGETQYF. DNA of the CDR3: TGTGCCAGCAGCAGCCAGACAGGGGGCGTCGGGGAGACCCAGTACTTC.

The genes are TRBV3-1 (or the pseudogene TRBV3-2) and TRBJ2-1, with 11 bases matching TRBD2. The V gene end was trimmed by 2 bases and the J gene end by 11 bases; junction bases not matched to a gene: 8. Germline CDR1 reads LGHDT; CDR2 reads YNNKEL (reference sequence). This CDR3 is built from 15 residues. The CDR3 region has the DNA TGTGCCAGCAGCCAACAGGGTACGACTAGCGGGAAGCAGTTCTTC. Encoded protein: CASSQQGTTSGKQFF.

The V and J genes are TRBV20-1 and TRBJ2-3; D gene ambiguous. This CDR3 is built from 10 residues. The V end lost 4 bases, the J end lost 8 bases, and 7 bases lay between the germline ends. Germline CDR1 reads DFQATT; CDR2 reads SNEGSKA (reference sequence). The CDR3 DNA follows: TGCAGTGCTACGGTTCGTACGCAGTATTTT. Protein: CSATVRTQYF.

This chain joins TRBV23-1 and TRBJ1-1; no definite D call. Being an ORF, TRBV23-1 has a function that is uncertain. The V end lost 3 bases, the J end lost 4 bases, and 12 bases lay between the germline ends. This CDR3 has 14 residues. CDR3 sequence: CASSHPELRTEAFF. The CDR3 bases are TGCGCCAGCAGTCATCCCGAGCTACGCACTGAAGCTTTCTTT.

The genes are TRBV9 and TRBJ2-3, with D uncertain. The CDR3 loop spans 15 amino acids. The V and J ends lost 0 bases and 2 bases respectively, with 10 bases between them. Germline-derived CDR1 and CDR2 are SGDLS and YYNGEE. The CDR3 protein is CASSVAELFTDTQYF. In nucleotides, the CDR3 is TGTGCCAGCAGCGTAGCGGAGTTATTCACAGATACGCAGTATTTT.